This TCR beta chain was obtained from a study of identical twins. There are a few counts of this clonotype. Its antigen is still unknown. Everyone who donated was a healthy Caucasian. Study-wide findings and caveats: Models came in too low on out-of-frame TCR alpha sharing in monozygotic twins.

The J segment lost 5 bases and the V segment lost 6 bases, leaving 9 bases of the junction unmatched. The germline CDR1 and CDR2 sequences are SQVTM and ANQGSEA. The CDR3 has 13 amino acids. Template switching added a universal primer site; cDNA carried unique molecular identifiers. One entry per CDR3 protein results from TCRdb running MiXCR on the 5' RACE reads. The sample contains about 470,000 distinct CDR3 sequences, 24% of which appear only once. In addition, the sample was reused for a study of T cells expressing NK-cell markers. Per that paper: The eight sequenced donors comprised seven who were HCMV-seropositive and one who was seronegative.

This clonotype was sampled from a woman aged 18-29 years in good health. The sequencing input was CD4+ T cells sorted from blood. This chain links TRBV29-1 with TRBJ2-7; 8 nucleotides match TRBD1. The CDR3 nucleotides read TGCAGCGTCAAGGAGACAGGGGTGGACGAGCAGTACTTC. Its translation is CSVKETGVDEQYF.